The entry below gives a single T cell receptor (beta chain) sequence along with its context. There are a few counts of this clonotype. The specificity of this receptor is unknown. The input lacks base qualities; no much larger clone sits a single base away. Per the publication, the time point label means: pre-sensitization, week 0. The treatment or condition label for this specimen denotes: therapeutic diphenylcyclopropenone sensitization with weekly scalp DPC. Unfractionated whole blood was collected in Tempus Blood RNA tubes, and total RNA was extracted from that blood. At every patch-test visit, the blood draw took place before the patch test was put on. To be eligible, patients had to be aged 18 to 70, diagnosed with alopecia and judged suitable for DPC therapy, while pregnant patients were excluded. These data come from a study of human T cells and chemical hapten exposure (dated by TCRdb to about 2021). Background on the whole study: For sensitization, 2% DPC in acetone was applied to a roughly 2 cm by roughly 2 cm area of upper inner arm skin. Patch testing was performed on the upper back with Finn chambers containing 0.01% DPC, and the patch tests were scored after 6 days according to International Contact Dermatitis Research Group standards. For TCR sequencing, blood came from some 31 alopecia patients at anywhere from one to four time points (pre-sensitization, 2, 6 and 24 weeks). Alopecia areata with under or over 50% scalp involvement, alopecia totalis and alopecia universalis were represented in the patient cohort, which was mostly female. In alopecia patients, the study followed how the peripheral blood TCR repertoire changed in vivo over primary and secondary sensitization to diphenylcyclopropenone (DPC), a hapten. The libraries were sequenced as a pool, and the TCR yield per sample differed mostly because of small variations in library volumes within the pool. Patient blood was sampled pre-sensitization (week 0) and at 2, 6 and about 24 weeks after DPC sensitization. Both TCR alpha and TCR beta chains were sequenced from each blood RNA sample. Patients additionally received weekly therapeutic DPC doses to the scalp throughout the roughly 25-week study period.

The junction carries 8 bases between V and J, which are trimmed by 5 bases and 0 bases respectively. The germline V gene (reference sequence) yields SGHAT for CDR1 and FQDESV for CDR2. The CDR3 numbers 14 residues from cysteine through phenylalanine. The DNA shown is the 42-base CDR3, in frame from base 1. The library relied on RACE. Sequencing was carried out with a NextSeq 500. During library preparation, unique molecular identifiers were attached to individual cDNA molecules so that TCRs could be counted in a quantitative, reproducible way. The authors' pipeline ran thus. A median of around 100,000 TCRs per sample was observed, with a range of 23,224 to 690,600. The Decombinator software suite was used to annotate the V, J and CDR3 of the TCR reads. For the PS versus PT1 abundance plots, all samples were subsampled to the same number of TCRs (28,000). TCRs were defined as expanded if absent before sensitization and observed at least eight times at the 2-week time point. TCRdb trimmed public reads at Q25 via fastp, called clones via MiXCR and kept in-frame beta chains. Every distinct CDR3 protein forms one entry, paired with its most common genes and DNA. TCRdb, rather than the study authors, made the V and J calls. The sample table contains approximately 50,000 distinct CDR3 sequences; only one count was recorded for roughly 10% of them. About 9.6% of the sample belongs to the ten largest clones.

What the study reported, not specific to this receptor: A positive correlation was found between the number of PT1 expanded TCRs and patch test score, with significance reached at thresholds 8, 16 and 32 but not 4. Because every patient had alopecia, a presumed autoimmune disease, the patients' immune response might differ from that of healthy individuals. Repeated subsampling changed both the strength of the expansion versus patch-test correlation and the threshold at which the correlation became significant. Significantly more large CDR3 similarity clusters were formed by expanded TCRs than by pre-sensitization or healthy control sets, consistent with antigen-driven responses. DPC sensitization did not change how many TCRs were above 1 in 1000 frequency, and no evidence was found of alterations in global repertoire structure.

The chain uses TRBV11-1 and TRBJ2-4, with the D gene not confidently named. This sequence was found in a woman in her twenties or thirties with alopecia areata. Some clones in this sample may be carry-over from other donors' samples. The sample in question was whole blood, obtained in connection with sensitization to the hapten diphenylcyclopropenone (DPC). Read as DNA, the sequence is TGTGCCAGCAGCGTTACTATAGCCAAAAACATTCAGTACTTC. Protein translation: CASSVTIAKNIQYF.